Following are 20 T cell receptor beta chains from one sample sequenced in a study of regulatory T cells. Primers: 52 TRBV forward and 13 TRBJ reverse. Sequencing used immunoSEQ multiplex PCR; TCRdb keeps in-frame clones, though not all of them. The table shows over 25,000 clones, with roughly 92% occurring only once. General study results and limits: In CD3G-deficient patients, conventional CD4+ T cells were enriched for hydrophobic CDR3 residues at positions 6 and 7.

No antigen has been identified for these receptors. The source material was conventional CD4+ T cells sorted from blood. The receptors here all came from a child aged 2-9 years with CD3G deficiency.

The V call is TRBV6-1, the J call TRBJ1-5; 9 positions agree with TRBD1. Germline CDR1 reads MNHNS; CDR2 reads SASEGT. V lost 5 bases and J lost 5; bases outside the gene matches: 7. There are 15 residues in the CDR3. CDR3 region: CASSTGGWGYQPQHF. The CDR3 DNA sequence: TGTGCCAGCAGTACAGGGGGCTGGGGGTATCAGCCCCAGCATTTT.

The chain links TRBV28 to TRBJ1-1, with unresolved D. The V and J ends lost 6 bases and 5 bases respectively, with 10 bases between them. The germline V gene encodes CDR1 MDHEN and CDR2 SYDVKM. The CDR3 totals 12 residues. The CDR3 coding sequence is TGTGCCAGCAGCGCGCTCGGGACTGAAGCTTTCTTT. Amino acid sequence: CASSALGTEAFF.

The chain carries TRBV28 and TRBJ2-7; unclear D gene. Trimming removed 6 bases from V and 7 bases from J, with 10 bases in between. Germline V gives CDR1 MDHEN, CDR2 SYDVKM. This CDR3 comprises 11 residues. CDR3 residues: CASRNQWEQYF. The CDR3 DNA sequence: TGTGCCAGCAGGAATCAGTGGGAGCAGTACTTC.

The chain links TRBV19 to TRBJ1-2, with a weak D call TRBD1 (5 bases). The germline V and J ends were trimmed by 6 bases and 6 bases, with 17 bases remaining between them. This CDR3 is built from 14 residues. Germline-derived CDR1 and CDR2 are LNHDA and SQIVND (reference sequence). For the CDR3, the DNA is TGTGCCAGTAGGCCTATTGGGGCTTCAGATGGCTACACCTTC. Encoded protein: CASRPIGASDGYTF. The entire variable domain, with the rest obtained from reference TRBV19 and TRBJ1-2, is as follows: DGGITQSPKYLFRKEGQNVTLSCEQNLNHDAMYWYRQDPGQGLRLIYYSQIVNDFQKGDIAEGYSVSREKKESFPLTVTSAQKNPTAFYLCASRPIGASDGYTFGSGTRLTVV.

This chain links TRBV28 with TRBJ2-2; 7 bases are a match to TRBD1. V dropped 5 bases and J dropped 5; count of bases not matched to a gene: 11. This CDR3 is built from 16 residues. Germline assignment: CDR1 MDHEN and CDR2 SYDVKM. CDR3 coding DNA: TGTGCCAGCAGTAGTTCAACGAGGGGGCGGACCGGGGAGCTGTTTTTT. Translated: CASSSSTRGRTGELFF. The entire variable domain, with the rest obtained from reference TRBV28 and TRBJ2-2, is as follows: DVKVTQSSRYLVKRTGEKVFLECVQDMDHENMFWYRQDPGLGLRLIYFSYDVKMKEKGDIPEGYSVSREKKERFSLILESASTNQTSMYLCASSSSTRGRTGELFFGEGSRLTVL.

The V gene is TRBV6-1, the J gene TRBJ2-7; TRBD2 matches 11 bases. There are 15 residues in the CDR3. The V gene's germline CDR1 is MNHNS and CDR2 SASEGT. V was clipped by 3 bases and J by 3 bases; unmatched bases: 4. CDR3 DNA: TGTGCCAGCAGTGAGTTGACTAGCGGGATCTACGAGCAGTACTTC. Translated: CASSELTSGIYEQYF.

J is TRBJ1-4 and V is TRBV28, with a tentative D call TRBD1 (5 bases). CDR1 is MDHEN and CDR2 is SYDVKM in the germline V gene. The CDR3 is 14 residues long. Trimming pared 7 bases from V and 4 bases from J, leaving 13 bases between. CDR3 loop: CASKRRQLNEKLFF. DNA of the CDR3: TGTGCCAGCAAGAGACGACAGCTTAATGAAAAACTGTTTTTT.

This chain joins TRBV5-1 and TRBJ2-3, with 8 bases identical to TRBD1. The length of the CDR3 is 14 residues. Germline lookup yields CDR1 SGHRS and CDR2 YFSETQ. J lost 4 bases, V lost 0 bases, and 1 base had no gene match. For the CDR3, the DNA is TGCGCCAGCAGCTTGGGACAGGGGCCAGATACGCAGTATTTT. As protein: CASSLGQGPDTQYF.

In this sample, this clone turned up a few times. The CDR3 nucleotides are TGCGCCAGCAGCTTGGAGGGACAGGGTGACGAGCAGTACTTC. It specifies CASSLEGQGDEQYF. The chain links TRBV5-1 to TRBJ2-7; TRBD1 matches 9 bases. Germline V gene sequence: CDR1 SGHRS, CDR2 YFSETQ. J lost 5 bases, V lost 0 bases, and 3 bases had no gene match. The CDR3 consists of 14 residues.

The gene calls are TRBV5-1 and TRBJ2-1; TRBD2 is a possible D gene (6 bases). Germline lookup yields CDR1 SGHRS and CDR2 YFSETQ. The CDR3 length is 15 residues. With 0 bases removed from V and 2 bases from J, the gap between germline ends came to 9 bases. The CDR3 is CASSLGLGTYNEQFF. CDR3 nucleotides: TGCGCCAGCAGCTTGGGACTAGGGACCTACAATGAGCAGTTCTTC.

The chain recombines TRBV6-4 with TRBJ1-1; D gene uncertain. The CDR3 consists of 14 residues. Trimming cost V 4 bases and J 0 bases, with 9 bases left between them. Germline V gives CDR1 MRHNA, CDR2 SNTAGT. The CDR3 DNA reads as TGTGCCAGCAGTGCTTGTCAGATGAACACTGAAGCTTTCTTT. This sequence encodes CASSACQMNTEAFF.

The V call is TRBV18, the J call TRBJ2-1; maybe TRBD1 (5 bases). This CDR3 has 17 amino acids. The germline V gene encodes CDR1 KGHSH and CDR2 LQKENI. V was clipped by 3 bases and J by 5 bases, with 20 bases between them. DNA for the CDR3: TGTGCCAGCTCACCCCCGGTTTCCCAGGGCCCTCACAATGAGCAGTTCTTC. Its translation: CASSPPVSQGPHNEQFF.

The chain employs TRBV28 and TRBJ1-1; D is unresolved. The germline CDR1 and CDR2 sequences are MDHEN and SYDVKM. Trimming shortened V by 2 bases and J by 8 bases, and 12 bases separated the two germline ends. The CDR3 contains 13 residues. The chain's CDR3 is CASSLRNHREAFF. In nucleotides, the CDR3 is TGTGCCAGCAGTTTAAGGAACCATAGGGAAGCTTTCTTT.

The rearrangement joins TRBV28 to TRBJ1-2; 11 bases match TRBD1. Trimming took 4 bases from V and 3 from J; bases not matched to a gene: 1. This CDR3 region has 14 residues. CDR1 and CDR2 from the germline V gene are MDHEN and SYDVKM. The CDR3 bases are TGTGCCAGCAGTTGGGACAGGGGGGACTATGGCTACACCTTC. Protein sequence: CASSWDRGDYGYTF.

CDR3 DNA sequence: TGTGCCAGCAGCCCACACCGGACTAGCGGTTACAATGAGCAGTTCTTC. Its translation is CASSPHRTSGYNEQFF. This chain links TRBV7-9 with TRBJ2-1; 10 bases align to TRBD2. V trimming: 5 bases; J trimming: 4 bases; junction bases outside the gene matches: 8. CDR1 SEHNR and CDR2 FQNEAQ come from the germline V gene (reference sequence). This CDR3 is 16 amino acids long.

The rearrangement uses TRBV28 and TRBJ1-5; perhaps TRBD1 as D (5 bases). The CDR3 spans 14 residues. Germline V lookup: CDR1 MDHEN, CDR2 SYDVKM. Trimming left V 2 bases short and J 7 bases short, with 12 bases between. In DNA form, the CDR3 reads TGTGCCAGCAGTTTAAGTGCAGGGCACCAGCCCCAGCATTTT. Amino acids: CASSLSAGHQPQHF.

The CDR3 bases are TGTGCCAGTAGTATCTCCGGGCTCGGCAATCAGCCCCAGCATTTT. Translation gives CASSISGLGNQPQHF. This chain uses TRBV19 with TRBJ1-5; unclear D gene. V gave up 3 bases and J gave up 2 bases, with 11 bases separating them. This CDR3 is built from 15 residues. Germline V gene data show CDR1 as LNHDA and CDR2 as SQIVND (reference sequence).

The chain recombines TRBV11-3 with TRBJ2-1; D gene ambiguous. Germline CDR1 and CDR2: SGHNT and YENEEA. The V end lost 3 bases, the J end lost 4 bases, and 7 bases lay between the germline ends. The CDR3 is made up of 13 amino acids. The CDR3 sequence is CASSFRTYNEQFF. The CDR3 nucleotides read TGTGCCAGCAGCTTTCGGACGTACAATGAGCAGTTCTTC.

The V gene is TRBV28, the J gene TRBJ2-3, with 9 nucleotides matching TRBD2. V lost 2 bases, J lost 4 bases, and 7 bases stayed unmatched. The V gene's germline CDR1 is MDHEN and CDR2 SYDVKM. CDR3 length equals 16 residues. The CDR3 nucleotides read TGTGCCAGCAGTTTAGGGTCGGCGGGAGGGCCAGATACGCAGTATTTT. It codes for CASSLGSAGGPDTQYF.

The chain uses TRBV6-6 and TRBJ1-2; 8 nucleotides line up with TRBD1. The CDR3 consists of 13 residues. Trimming at V came to 5 bases and at J to 8 bases, leaving 7 bases not matched to a gene. Germline CDR1 and CDR2: MNHNY and SVGAGI (reference sequence). In DNA, the CDR3 is TGTGCCAGCAGTGACAGGGGCACCCAAGGCTACACCTTC. Translating it yields CASSDRGTQGYTF.